This T cell receptor beta chain was sequenced in a study of T cells in Graves' hyperthyroidism and ophthalmopathy (dated by TCRdb to the late 2010s). Study-level background: Peripheral blood samples were taken at initial diagnosis, before any treatment was given. TCR Vbeta CDR3 sequencing of some 140 peripheral blood samples (more than 40 ophthalmopathy, 75 to 80 hyperthyroidism and around 17 progressor patients) is reported in the paper. For training and testing, the 100 or so patients in the discovery cohort were randomly divided in a 7:3 ratio. After blood sampling, hyperthyroidism patients were treated with methimazole at a starting dose of 30 mg daily, and ophthalmopathy patients were treated with high-dose intravenous methylprednisolone. Whether ophthalmopathy could be predicted prospectively was tested in an independent validation cohort made up of fewer than 20 hyperthyroidism patients plus 17 patients who later progressed to ophthalmopathy. TCR V-J signatures able to tell the groups apart were searched for in a discovery cohort of 90 to 100 patients, of whom over 40 had Graves' ophthalmopathy and about 55 had stable Graves' hyperthyroidism. Thyroid tissue and blood T-cell repertoires from over 5 Graves' hyperthyroidism patients were also compared in the study.

Ophthalmopathy patients had moderately to severely active disease, Clinical Activity Score of at least 3, NOSPECS grade of at least 4, and duration under 3 months. Any patient with an uncontrolled infection, another autoimmune disease, pregnancy or lactation was excluded. Diagnoses relied on clinical symptoms, serum thyroxine and TRAb, thyroid ultrasound and orbital computed tomography. PBMCs were separated from approximately 10 ml of fresh peripheral blood using Ficoll-Paque density gradient centrifugation. Total RNA was extracted with Trizol reagent, and quality was checked on an Agilent 2100 Bioanalyzer. The TCR beta CDR3 regions were amplified from the RNA transcripts. For the first round of RT-PCR on the TCR CDR3, the HTBI primer set was used together with the Qiagen OneStep RT-PCR kit. Libraries were constructed in a second round of multiplex PCR, after which size selection and purification were carried out. Sequencing of the libraries was done on an Illumina HiSeq2000 using paired-end 100 bp reads. Processing in the source paper ran as follows. Raw data were processed with SOAPnuke, discarding reads with adapters, uncalled bases, mean Phred below 15, or no exact constant-primer or identifier match. High-quality paired reads were merged using COPE v1.2.5, and each unique nucleotide sequence was defined as a clonotype. MiTCR v1.1 was used to align clonotypes to the IMGT TRBV, TRBD and TRBJ reference segments. Analysis was restricted to V-J combinations with a frequency above 0.0001, which covered 98% to 99.2% of repertoires. A TCS score was defined as the ratio of F50 (clonal expansion) to E x V (chaos), with BLOSUM62-based TCRdist applied between CDR3 peptides within each V-J. Welch's t-statistics and random forest reduced 514 V-J features to 10 to 15, which were used in a naive Bayes classifier (R e1071). In-frame beta chains were kept once TCRdb had trimmed the public reads at Q25 with fastp and called clones with MiXCR. Every entry covers one CDR3 protein and lists the most common genes and DNA from its rows. It is TCRdb's table, rather than the study itself, that gives the V and J calls and clone size. For this sample the table gives a few hundred thousand distinct CDR3 sequences, of which 13% to 15% were detected only once. Together, the top ten hold 15% to 20% of the sample.

This clonotype was detected only a few times. The clone's antigen remains unknown. No much larger clone is present one base from it, and per-base qualities are unavailable. The study at large found these results: In validation, the model predicted progression to ophthalmopathy a median of about 6.8 months before onset, with roughly 68% sensitivity and roughly 79% specificity. Sample size was not statistically predetermined, and blinding of investigators to group allocation was not performed. A model built on a 13 V-J signature distinguished ophthalmopathy from stable hyperthyroidism, reaching approximately 89% sensitivity and about 81% specificity in cross-validation and 80%/75% in testing. Blood samples also contained most of the expanded thyroid clonotypes (frequency above 0.001), which suggests that blood repertoires may reflect thyroid immune responses.

The sequenced material came from blood. The TCR was taken from a woman in her 30s with Graves' ophthalmopathy.

The nucleotides are TGTGCCAGCAGCGTTCACCGGGACAGGGCTCAAGAGACCCAGTACTTC. It translates to CASSVHRDRAQETQYF. The sequence is built from TRBV9 and TRBJ2-5; 9 bases in the middle match TRBD1. In the germline V gene, CDR1 corresponds to SGDLS and CDR2 to YYNGEE. There are 16 amino acids in the CDR3, from cysteine to phenylalanine inclusive. Of the read, only the CDR3 DNA is kept; its 48 bases are in frame from base 1. At the junction V is shortened by 2 bases and J by 2 bases; bases outside the gene matches: 7.